The entry below gives a single T cell receptor (beta chain) sequence along with its context. The germline V and J ends were trimmed by 2 bases and 2 bases, with 7 bases remaining between them. In germline, CDR1 is ENHRY, CDR2 SYGVKD. The length of the CDR3 is 13 residues. TCRdb's copy holds only in-frame clones and misses some; the assay was immunoSEQ multiplex PCR. Of about 110,000 clones in the sample, more than 90% were seen once. This sample was taken from a study of T cell responses to AZD1222 COVID-19 vaccine. The rearrangement joins TRBV10-3 to TRBJ2-7; the D gene is possibly TRBD2 (5 bases). Specimen: peripheral blood, collected 28 days after the second AZD1222 dose. The TCR sequence derives from an adult who received the AZD1222 COVID-19 vaccine. CDR3 protein: CAISEGLAYEQYF. As DNA, the CDR3 is TGTGCCATCAGTGAGGGACTGGCCTACGAGCAGTACTTC.